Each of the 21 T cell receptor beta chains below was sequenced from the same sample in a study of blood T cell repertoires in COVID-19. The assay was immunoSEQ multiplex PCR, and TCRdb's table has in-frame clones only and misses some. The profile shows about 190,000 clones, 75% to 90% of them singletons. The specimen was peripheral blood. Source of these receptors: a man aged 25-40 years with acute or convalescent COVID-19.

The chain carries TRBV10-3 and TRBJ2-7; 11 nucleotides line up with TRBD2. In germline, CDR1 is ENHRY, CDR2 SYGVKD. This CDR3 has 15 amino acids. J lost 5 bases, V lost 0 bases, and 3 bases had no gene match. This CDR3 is CAISESTGLADEQYF. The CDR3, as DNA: TGTGCCATCAGTGAGTCGACGGGACTAGCGGACGAGCAGTACTTC.

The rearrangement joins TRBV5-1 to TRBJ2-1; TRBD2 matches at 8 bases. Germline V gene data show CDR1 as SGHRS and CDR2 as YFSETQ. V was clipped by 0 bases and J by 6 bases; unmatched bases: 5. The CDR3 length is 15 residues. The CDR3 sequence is CASSLGSGGPNEQFF. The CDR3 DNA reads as TGCGCCAGCAGCTTGGGAAGCGGGGGACCCAATGAGCAGTTCTTC.

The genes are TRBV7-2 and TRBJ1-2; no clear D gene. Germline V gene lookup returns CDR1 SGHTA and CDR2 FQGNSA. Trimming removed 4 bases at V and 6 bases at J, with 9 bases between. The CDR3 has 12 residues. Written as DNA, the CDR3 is TGTGCCAGCAGCTCCAATCAGGATGGCTACACCTTC. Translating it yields CASSSNQDGYTF.

The CDR3 DNA is TGTGCCAGCAGTCGCGGGACGGTGGATTCACCCCTCCACTTT. Residues: CASSRGTVDSPLHF. The chain has TRBV6-5 and TRBJ1-6, with TRBD1 as a possible D gene (5 bases). Germline V lookup: CDR1 MNHEY, CDR2 SVGAGI. V dropped 5 bases and J dropped 8 bases, with 13 bases sitting between them. CDR3 length equals 14 residues.

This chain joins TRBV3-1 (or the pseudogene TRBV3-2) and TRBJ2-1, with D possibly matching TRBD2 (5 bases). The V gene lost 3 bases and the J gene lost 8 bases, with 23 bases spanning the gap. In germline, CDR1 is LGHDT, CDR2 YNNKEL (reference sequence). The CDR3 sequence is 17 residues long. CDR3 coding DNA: TGTGCCAGCAGCCAGGGATGGACTGGTTGGAGTTGGGATGAGCAGTTCTTC. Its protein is CASSQGWTGWSWDEQFF.

Here the CDR3 DNA reads TGTGCCAGCAGCTTAGGGTTCTACGGGATCGGAGCTTTCTTT. The encoded protein is CASSLGFYGIGAFF. J is TRBJ1-1 and V is TRBV7-9; no reliable D call. Per the germline V gene, CDR1 is SEHNR and CDR2 is FQNEAQ (reference sequence). V lost 1 base to trimming and J lost 10 bases, with 16 bases between them. The CDR3 is 14 amino acids.

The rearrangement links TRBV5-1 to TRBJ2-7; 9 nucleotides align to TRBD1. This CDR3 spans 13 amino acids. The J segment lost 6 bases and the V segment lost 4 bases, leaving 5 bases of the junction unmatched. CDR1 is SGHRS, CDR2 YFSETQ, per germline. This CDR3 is CASSTGQGFEQYF. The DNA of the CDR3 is TGCGCCAGCAGCACGGGACAGGGCTTCGAGCAGTACTTC. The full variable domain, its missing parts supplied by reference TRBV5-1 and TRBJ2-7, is KAGVTQTPRYLIKTRGQQVTLSCSPISGHRSVSWYQQTPGQGLQFLFEYFSETQRNKGNFPGRFSGRQFSNSRSEMNVSTLELGDSALYLCASSTGQGFEQYFGPGTRLTVT.

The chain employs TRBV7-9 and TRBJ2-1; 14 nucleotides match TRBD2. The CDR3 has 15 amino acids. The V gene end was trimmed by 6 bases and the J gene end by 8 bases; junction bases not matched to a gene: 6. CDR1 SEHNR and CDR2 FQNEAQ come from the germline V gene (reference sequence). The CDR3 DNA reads TGTGCCAGCAGATCGGGACTAGCGGGAGCCGATGAGCAGTTCTTC. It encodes CASRSGLAGADEQFF.

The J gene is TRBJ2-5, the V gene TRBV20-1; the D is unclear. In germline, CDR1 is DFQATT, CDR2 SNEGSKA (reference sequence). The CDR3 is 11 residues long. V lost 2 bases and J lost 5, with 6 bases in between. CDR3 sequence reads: CSARNLETQYF. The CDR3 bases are TGCAGTGCTAGAAACTTGGAGACCCAGTACTTC.

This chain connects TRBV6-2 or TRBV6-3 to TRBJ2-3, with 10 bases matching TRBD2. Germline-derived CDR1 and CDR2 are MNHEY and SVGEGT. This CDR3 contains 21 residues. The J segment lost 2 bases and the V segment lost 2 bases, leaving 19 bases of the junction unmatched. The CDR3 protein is CASSYRVGLAGDGENTDTQYF. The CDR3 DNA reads TGTGCCAGCAGTTACAGAGTCGGGCTAGCGGGAGATGGGGAGAACACAGATACGCAGTATTTT.

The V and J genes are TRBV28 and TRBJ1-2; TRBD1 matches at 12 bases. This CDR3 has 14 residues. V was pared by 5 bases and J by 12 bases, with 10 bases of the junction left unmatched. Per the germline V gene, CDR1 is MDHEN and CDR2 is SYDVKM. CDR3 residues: CASSTSGTGGVHTF. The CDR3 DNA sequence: TGTGCCAGCAGTACCTCCGGGACAGGGGGCGTACACACCTTC.

CDR3 protein: CASSLADRGNSPLHF. The DNA of the CDR3 is TGTGCCAGCAGTTTAGCCGACAGGGGTAATTCACCCCTCCACTTT. The chain has TRBV28 and TRBJ1-6; 8 bases line up with TRBD1. Per germline, CDR1 MDHEN and CDR2 SYDVKM. The CDR3 totals 15 residues. V dropped 2 bases and J dropped 6; count of bases not matched to a gene: 3. Full variable domain (remainder filled in from reference TRBV28 and TRBJ1-6): DVKVTQSSRYLVKRTGEKVFLECVQDMDHENMFWYRQDPGLGLRLIYFSYDVKMKEKGDIPEGYSVSREKKERFSLILESASTNQTSMYLCASSLADRGNSPLHFGNGTRLTVT.

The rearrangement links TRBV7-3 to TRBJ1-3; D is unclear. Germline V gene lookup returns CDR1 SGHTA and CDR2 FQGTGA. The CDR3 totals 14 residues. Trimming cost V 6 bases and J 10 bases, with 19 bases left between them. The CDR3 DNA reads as TGTGCCAGCAGTCCCTTCAGTTCCTACGGGACCATATATTTT. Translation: CASSPFSSYGTIYF.

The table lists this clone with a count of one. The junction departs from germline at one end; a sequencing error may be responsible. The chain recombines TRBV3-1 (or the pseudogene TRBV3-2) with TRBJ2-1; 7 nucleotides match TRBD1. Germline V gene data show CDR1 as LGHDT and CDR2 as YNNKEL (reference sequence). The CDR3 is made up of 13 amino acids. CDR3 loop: CASSQGASTGAIF. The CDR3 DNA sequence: TGTGCCAGCAGCCAAGGGGCCTCAACAGGGGCCATCTTC.

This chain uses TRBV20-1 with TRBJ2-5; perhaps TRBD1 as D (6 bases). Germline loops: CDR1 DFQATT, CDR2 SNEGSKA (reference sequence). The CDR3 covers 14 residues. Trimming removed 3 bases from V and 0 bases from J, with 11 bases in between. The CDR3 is CSASRDTNQETQYF. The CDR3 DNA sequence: TGCAGTGCTAGTCGGGACACAAACCAAGAGACCCAGTACTTC.

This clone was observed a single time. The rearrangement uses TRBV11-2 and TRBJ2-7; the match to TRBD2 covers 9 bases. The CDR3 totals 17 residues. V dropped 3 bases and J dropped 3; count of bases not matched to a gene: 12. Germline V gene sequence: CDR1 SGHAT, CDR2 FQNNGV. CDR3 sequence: CASSFLSSGIPFYEQYF. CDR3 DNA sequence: TGTGCCAGCAGCTTTTTATCTAGCGGGATCCCTTTCTACGAGCAGTACTTC.

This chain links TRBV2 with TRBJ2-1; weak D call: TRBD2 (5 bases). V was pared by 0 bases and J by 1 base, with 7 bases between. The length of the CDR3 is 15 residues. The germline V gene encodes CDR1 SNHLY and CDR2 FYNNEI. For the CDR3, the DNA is TGTGCCAGCAGTGAAGCCCAGCGGTCCTACAATGAGCAGTTCTTC. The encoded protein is CASSEAQRSYNEQFF. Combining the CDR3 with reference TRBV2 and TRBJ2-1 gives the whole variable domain EPEVTQTPSHQVTQMGQEVILRCVPISNHLYFYWYRQILGQKVEFLVSFYNNEISEKSEIFDDQFSVERPDGSNFTLKIRSTKLEDSAMYFCASSEAQRSYNEQFFGPGTRLTVL.

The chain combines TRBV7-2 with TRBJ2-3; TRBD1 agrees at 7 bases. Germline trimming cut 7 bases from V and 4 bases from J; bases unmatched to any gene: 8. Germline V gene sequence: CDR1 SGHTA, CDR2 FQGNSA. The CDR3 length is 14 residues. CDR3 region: CASNLRGGADTQYF. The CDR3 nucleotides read TGTGCCAGCAACCTGAGAGGGGGCGCAGATACGCAGTATTTT.

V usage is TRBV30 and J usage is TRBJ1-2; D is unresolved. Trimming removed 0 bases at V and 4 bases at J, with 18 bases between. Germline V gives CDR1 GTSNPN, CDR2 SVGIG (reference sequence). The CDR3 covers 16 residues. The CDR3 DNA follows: TGTGCCTGGAGTGTAATTAGACACAACTTTATCTATGGCTACACCTTC. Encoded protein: CAWSVIRHNFIYGYTF.

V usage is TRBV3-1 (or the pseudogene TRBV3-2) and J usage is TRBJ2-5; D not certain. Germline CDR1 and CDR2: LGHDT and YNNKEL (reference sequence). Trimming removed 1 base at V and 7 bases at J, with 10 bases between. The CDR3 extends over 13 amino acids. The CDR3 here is CASSQGTMGTQYF. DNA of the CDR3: TGTGCCAGCAGCCAAGGCACTATGGGGACCCAGTACTTC.

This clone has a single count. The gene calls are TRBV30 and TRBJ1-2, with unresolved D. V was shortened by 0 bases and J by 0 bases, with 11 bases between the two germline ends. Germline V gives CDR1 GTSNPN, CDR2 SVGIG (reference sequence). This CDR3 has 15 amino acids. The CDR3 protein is CAWSVLGEANYGYTF. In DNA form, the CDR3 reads TGTGCCTGGAGTGTACTGGGAGAAGCTAACTATGGCTACACCTTC.